One sample yielded the 7 T cell receptor beta chains listed below, sequenced in a study of blood T cells in healthy people across ages. With a J-beta primer mix and a sample-barcoded 5' primer, a second PCR ran about 7 to 11 cycles. One entry per CDR3 protein results from TCRdb running MiXCR on the 5' RACE reads. The table lists under 1,000,000 distinct CDR3 sequences, about half of them singletons. Sequencing was performed on blood. The source of these receptors is a man older than 75 in good health.

The chain employs TRBV4-1 and TRBJ1-5; TRBD1 agrees at 8 bases. This CDR3 is built from 16 residues. V was pared by 4 bases and J by 5 bases, with 10 bases of the junction left unmatched. CDR1 is MGHRA, CDR2 YSYEKL, per germline. The CDR3 region has the DNA TGCGCCAGCAGCCCCCAAACGGACAGGGTGTATCAGCCCCAGCATTTT. Its translation: CASSPQTDRVYQPQHF.

The CDR3 region is CAISEGTSGRWKETQYF. The CDR3 region has the DNA TGTGCCATCAGTGAGGGGACTAGCGGGAGGTGGAAAGAGACCCAGTACTTC. The J gene is TRBJ2-5, the V gene TRBV10-3; 15 positions agree with TRBD2. There are 17 residues in the CDR3. Unmatched junction bases numbered 4, after V lost 2 bases and J lost 3 bases. Germline CDR1 ENHRY, CDR2 SYGVKD.

There are many counts of this clonotype. J is TRBJ1-6 and V is TRBV3-1; D not certain. Germline V CDR1 and CDR2: LGHDT, YNNKEL (reference sequence). The CDR3 is 17 amino acids. The ends were cut back, 3 bases at V and 6 bases at J, with 18 bases in the middle. CDR3 DNA sequence: TGTGCCAGCAGCCAGGTGGGCGGCCCGGAGGTTAATTCACCCCTCCACTTT. This translates into CASSQVGGPEVNSPLHF. The full variable domain, with the rest looked up from reference TRBV3-1 and TRBJ1-6, is DTAVSQTPKYLVTQMGNDKSIKCEQNLGHDTMYWYKQDSKKFLKIMFSYNNKELIINETVPNRFSPKSPDKAHLNLHINSLELGDSAVYFCASSQVGGPEVNSPLHFGNGTRLTVT.

The CDR3 nucleotides read TGTGCCAGCACCCGCGGGGCTGAGCAGTACTTC. This codes for CASTRGAEQYF. J is TRBJ2-5 and V is TRBV6-2 or TRBV6-3; D possibly corresponds to TRBD2 (6 bases). CDR1 is MNHEY, CDR2 SVGEGT, per germline. This CDR3 is built from 11 residues. Between the trimmed V and J ends, which lost 7 bases and 11 bases, there was a span of 14 bases.

This clonotype was recorded many times. The chain carries TRBV29-1 and TRBJ2-7, with D maybe TRBD2 (6 bases). Between the trimmed V and J ends, which lost 1 base and 3 bases, there was a span of 10 bases. Germline V gene lookup returns CDR1 SQVTM and CDR2 ANQGSEA. The CDR3 totals 13 residues. CDR3 in DNA: TGCAGCGTTGAAGGCGGGACGCTCTACGAGCAGTACTTC. Translation gives CSVEGGTLYEQYF.

The genes are TRBV20-1 and TRBJ2-1; 10 positions agree with TRBD1. Germline lookup yields CDR1 DFQATT and CDR2 SNEGSKA (reference sequence). The trim removed 6 bases at V and 5 bases at J, leaving 4 bases unmatched. The CDR3 contains 13 residues. The CDR3 here is CSAGTGAHNEQFF. As DNA, the CDR3 is TGCAGTGCGGGGACAGGGGCCCACAATGAGCAGTTCTTC.

In nucleotides, the CDR3 is TGTGCCAGCAGTTTGTCAGGGGGCTTCCCTGGGGCCAACGTCCTGACTTTC. The encoded protein is CASSLSGGFPGANVLTF. This chain links TRBV28 with TRBJ2-6; 8 bases agree with TRBD1. This CDR3 region has 17 residues. CDR1 is MDHEN and CDR2 is SYDVKM in the germline V gene. V was clipped by 3 bases and J by 2 bases; unmatched bases: 6.